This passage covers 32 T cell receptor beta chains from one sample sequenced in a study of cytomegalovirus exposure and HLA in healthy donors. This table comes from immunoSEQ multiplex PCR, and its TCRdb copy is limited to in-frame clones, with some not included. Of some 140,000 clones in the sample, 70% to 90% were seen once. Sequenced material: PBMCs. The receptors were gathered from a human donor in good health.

This CDR3 reads CASSPTGGGGYTF. The CDR3 DNA reads TGCGCCAGCAGCCCGACAGGGGGGGGTGGCTACACCTTC. The chain uses TRBV23-1 and TRBJ1-2; 9 bases align to TRBD1. TRBV23-1 is known as an ORF, though its function is uncertain. The CDR3 is 13 residues long. Trimming took 6 bases from V and 7 from J; bases not matched to a gene: 6.

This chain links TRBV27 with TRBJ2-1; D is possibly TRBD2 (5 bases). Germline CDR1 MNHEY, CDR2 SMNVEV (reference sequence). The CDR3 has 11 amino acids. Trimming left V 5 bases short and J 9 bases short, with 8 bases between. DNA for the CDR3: TGTGCCAGCAGTCCAGGACTTGAGCAGTTCTTC. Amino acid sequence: CASSPGLEQFF.

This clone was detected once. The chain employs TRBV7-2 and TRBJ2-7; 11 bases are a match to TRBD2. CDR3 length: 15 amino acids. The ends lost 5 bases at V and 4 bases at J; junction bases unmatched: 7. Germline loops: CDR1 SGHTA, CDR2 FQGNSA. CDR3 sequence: CASSPSGRNVYEQYF. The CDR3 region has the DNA TGTGCCAGCAGCCCTAGCGGGAGGAATGTTTACGAGCAGTACTTC.

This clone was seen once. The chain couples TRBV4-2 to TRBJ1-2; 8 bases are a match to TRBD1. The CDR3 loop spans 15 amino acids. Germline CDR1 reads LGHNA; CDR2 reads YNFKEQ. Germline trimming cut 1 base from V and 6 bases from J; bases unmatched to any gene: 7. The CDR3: CASSQVDRVGDGYTF. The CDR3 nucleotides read TGTGCCAGCAGCCAAGTGGACAGGGTGGGTGATGGCTACACCTTC.

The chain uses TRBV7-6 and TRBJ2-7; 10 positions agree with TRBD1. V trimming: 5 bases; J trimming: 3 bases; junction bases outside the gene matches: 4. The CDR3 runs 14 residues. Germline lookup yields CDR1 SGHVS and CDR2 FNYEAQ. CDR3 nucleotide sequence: TGTGCCAGCAGCGCCCGGGACAGGGGCTACGAGCAGTACTTC. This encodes CASSARDRGYEQYF.

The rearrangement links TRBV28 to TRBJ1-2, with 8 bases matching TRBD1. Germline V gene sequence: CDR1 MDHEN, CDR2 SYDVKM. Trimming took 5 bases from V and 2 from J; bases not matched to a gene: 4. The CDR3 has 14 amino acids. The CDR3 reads CASSRTGFNYGYTF. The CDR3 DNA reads TGTGCCAGCAGTCGGACAGGGTTCAACTATGGCTACACCTTC.

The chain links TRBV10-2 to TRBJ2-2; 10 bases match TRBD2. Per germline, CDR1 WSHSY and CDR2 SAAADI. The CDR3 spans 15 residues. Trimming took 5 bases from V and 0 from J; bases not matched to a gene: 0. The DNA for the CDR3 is TGCGCCAGCAGTAGCGGGGGGGCGAACACCGGGGAGCTGTTTTTT. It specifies CASSSGGANTGELFF.

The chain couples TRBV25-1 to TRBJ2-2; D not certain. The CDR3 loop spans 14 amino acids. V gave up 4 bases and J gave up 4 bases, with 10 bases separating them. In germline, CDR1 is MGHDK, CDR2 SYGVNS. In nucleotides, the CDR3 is TGTGCCAGCAGTGTCCCAGGTGGCACCGGGGAGCTGTTTTTT. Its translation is CASSVPGGTGELFF.

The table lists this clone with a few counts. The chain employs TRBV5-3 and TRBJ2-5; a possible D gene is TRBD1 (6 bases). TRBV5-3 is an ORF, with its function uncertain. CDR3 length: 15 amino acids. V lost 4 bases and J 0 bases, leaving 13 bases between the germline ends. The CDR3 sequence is CARSLPDSNQETQYF. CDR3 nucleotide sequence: TGTGCCAGAAGCCTACCGGACAGCAACCAAGAGACCCAGTACTTC.

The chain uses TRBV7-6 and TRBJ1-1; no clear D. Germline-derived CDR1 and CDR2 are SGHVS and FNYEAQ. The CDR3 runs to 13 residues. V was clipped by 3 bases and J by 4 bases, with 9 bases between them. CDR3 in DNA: TGTGCCAGCAGCTTCGGAGCTTCCACTGAAGCTTTCTTT. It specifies CASSFGASTEAFF.

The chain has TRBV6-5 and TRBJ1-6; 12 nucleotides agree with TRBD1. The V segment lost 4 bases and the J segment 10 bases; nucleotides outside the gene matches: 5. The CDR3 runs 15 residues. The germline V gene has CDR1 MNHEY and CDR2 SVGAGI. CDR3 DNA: TGTGCCAGCAGTTGGGGACAGGGGGCGGGCTCACCCCTCCACTTT. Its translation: CASSWGQGAGSPLHF.

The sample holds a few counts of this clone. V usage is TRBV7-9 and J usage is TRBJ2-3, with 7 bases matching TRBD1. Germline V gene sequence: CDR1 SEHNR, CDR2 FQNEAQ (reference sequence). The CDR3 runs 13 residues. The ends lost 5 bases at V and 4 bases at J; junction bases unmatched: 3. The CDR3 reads CASSLGTADTQYF. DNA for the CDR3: TGTGCCAGCAGCCTAGGGACAGCAGATACGCAGTATTTT.

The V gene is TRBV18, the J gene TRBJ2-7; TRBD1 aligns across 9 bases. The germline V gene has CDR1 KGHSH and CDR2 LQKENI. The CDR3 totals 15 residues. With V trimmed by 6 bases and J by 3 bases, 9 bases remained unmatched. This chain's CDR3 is CASSATGGEGYEQYF. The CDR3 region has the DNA TGTGCCAGCTCGGCAACAGGGGGCGAAGGCTACGAGCAGTACTTC.

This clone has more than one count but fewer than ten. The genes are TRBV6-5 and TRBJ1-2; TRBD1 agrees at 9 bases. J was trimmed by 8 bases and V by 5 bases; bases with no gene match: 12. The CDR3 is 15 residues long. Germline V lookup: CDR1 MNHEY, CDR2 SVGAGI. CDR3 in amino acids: CASSPPPWTGEGYTF. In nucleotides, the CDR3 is TGTGCCAGCAGTCCCCCCCCCTGGACAGGGGAAGGCTACACCTTC.

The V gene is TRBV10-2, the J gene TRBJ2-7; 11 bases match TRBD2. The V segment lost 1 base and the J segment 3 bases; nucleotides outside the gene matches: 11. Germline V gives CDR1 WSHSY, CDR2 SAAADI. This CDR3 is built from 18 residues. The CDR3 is CASSEWFRLAGSGYEQYF. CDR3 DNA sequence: TGCGCCAGCAGTGAGTGGTTCCGACTAGCGGGATCTGGCTACGAGCAGTACTTC.

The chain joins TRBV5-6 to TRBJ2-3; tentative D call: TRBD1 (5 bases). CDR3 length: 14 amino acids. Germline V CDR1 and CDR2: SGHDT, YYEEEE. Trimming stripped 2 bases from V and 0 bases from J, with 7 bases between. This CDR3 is CASSLDRSTDTQYF. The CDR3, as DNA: TGTGCCAGCAGCTTAGACAGAAGCACAGATACGCAGTATTTT.

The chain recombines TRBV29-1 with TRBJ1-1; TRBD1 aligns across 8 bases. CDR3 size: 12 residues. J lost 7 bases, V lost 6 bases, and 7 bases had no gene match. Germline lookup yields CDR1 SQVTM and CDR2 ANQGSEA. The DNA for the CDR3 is TGCAGCGTCCGACAGGGGAGCGGTGAAGCTTTCTTT. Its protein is CSVRQGSGEAFF.

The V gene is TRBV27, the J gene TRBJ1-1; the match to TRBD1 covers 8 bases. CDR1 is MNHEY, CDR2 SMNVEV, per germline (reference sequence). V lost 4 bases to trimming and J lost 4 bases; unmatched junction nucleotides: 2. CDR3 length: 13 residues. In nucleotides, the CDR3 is TGTGCCAGCAGTTCCAGGGGGCTCACTGAAGCTTTCTTT. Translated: CASSSRGLTEAFF.

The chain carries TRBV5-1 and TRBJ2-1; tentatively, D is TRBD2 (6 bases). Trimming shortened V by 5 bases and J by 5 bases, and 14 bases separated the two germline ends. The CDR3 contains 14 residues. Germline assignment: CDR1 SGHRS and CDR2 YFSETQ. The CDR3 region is CASRVGGGDNEQFF. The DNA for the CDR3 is TGCGCCAGCAGGGTGGGAGGAGGAGACAATGAGCAGTTCTTC.

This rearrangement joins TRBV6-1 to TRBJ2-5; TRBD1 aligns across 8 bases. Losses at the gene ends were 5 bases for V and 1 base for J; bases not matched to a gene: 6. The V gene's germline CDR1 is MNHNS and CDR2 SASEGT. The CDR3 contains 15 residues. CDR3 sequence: CASSPHGTGQETQYF. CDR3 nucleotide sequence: TGTGCCAGCAGTCCACATGGGACAGGCCAAGAGACCCAGTACTTC.

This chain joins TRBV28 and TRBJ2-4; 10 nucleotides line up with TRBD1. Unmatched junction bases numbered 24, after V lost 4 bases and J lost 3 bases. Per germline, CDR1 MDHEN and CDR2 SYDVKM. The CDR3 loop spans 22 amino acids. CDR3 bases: TGTGCCAGCAGTTCCCTCGTTGGGACGACAGGGGGCTTAAGGTGGGACAAAAACATTCAGTACTTC. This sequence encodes CASSSLVGTTGGLRWDKNIQYF.

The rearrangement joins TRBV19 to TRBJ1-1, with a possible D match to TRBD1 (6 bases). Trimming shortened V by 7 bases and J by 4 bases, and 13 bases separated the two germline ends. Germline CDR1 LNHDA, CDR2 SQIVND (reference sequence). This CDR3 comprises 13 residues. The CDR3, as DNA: TGTGCCAGTACCCCCGACAGGAGCACTGAAGCTTTCTTT. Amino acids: CASTPDRSTEAFF.

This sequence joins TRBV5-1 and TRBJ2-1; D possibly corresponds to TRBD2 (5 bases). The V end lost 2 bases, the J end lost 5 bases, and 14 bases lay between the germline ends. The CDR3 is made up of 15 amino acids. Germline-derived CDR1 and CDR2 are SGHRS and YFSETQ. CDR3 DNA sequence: TGCGCCAGCAGCTTTGAGGCTAGCAGGCACAATGAGCAGTTCTTC. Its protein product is CASSFEASRHNEQFF. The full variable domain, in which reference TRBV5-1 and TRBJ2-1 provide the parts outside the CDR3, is KAGVTQTPRYLIKTRGQQVTLSCSPISGHRSVSWYQQTPGQGLQFLFEYFSETQRNKGNFPGRFSGRQFSNSRSEMNVSTLELGDSALYLCASSFEASRHNEQFFGPGTRLTVL.

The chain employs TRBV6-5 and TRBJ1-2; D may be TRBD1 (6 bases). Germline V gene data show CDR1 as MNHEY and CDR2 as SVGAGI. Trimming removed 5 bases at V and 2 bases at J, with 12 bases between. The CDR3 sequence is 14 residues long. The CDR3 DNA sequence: TGTGCCAGCAGTCGAGGACAGCGAAACTATGGCTACACCTTC. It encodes CASSRGQRNYGYTF.

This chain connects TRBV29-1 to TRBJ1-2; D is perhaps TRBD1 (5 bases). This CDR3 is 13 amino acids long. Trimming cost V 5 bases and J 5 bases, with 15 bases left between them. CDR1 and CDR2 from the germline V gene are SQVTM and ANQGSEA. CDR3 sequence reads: CSVLTGGGYGYTF. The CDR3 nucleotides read TGCAGCGTTCTAACAGGCGGGGGATATGGCTACACCTTC.

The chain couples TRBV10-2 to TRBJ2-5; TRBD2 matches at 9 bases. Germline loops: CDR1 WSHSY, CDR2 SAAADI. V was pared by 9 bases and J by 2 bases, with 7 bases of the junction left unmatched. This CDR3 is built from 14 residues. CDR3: CASTRGLAQETQYF. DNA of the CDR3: TGCGCCAGTACCCGGGGACTAGCACAAGAGACCCAGTACTTC.

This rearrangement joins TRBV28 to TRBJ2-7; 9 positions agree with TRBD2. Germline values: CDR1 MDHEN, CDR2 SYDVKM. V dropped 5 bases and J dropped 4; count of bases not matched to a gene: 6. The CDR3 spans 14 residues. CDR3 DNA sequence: TGTGCCAGCAGTCTAGCGGGATCCATATACGAGCAGTACTTC. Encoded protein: CASSLAGSIYEQYF. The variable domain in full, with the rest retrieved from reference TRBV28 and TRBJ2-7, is DVKVTQSSRYLVKRTGEKVFLECVQDMDHENMFWYRQDPGLGLRLIYFSYDVKMKEKGDIPEGYSVSREKKERFSLILESASTNQTSMYLCASSLAGSIYEQYFGPGTRLTVT.

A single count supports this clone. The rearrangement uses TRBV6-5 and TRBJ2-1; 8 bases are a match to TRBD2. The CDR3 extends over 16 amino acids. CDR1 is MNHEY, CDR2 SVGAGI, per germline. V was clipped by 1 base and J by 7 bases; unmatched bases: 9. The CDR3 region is CASSYWSGGYKNEQFF. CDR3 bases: TGTGCCAGCAGTTACTGGTCGGGGGGGTATAAGAATGAGCAGTTCTTC.

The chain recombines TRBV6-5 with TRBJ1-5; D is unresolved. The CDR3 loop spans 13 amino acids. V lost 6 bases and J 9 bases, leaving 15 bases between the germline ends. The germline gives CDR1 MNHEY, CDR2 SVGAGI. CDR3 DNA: TGTGCCAGCAGCCAATCGTCCGTTAGGCCCCAGCATTTT. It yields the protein CASSQSSVRPQHF.

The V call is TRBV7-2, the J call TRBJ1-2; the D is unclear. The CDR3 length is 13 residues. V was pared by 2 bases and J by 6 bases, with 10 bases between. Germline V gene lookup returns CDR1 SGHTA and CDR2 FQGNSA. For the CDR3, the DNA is TGTGCCAGCAGCTTAAGCAGGCCGGATGGCTACACCTTC. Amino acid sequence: CASSLSRPDGYTF.

CDR3: CASSRTRGGLVSGANVLTF. In DNA form, the CDR3 reads TGTGCCAGCAGCCGCACACGGGGGGGCCTCGTCAGCGGGGCCAACGTCCTGACTTTC. J is TRBJ2-6 and V is TRBV7-9; 8 bases align to TRBD2. V shed 5 bases and J 4 bases; nucleotides not matched to a gene: 16. Germline CDR1 is SEHNR and CDR2 is FQNEAQ (reference sequence). This CDR3 has 19 residues. Variable domain in full (rest from reference TRBV7-9 and TRBJ2-6): DTGVSQNPRHKITKRGQNVTFRCDPISEHNRLYWYRQTLGQGPEFLTYFQNEAQLEKSRLLSDRFSAERPKGSFSTLEIQRTEQGDSAMYLCASSRTRGGLVSGANVLTFGAGSRLTVL.

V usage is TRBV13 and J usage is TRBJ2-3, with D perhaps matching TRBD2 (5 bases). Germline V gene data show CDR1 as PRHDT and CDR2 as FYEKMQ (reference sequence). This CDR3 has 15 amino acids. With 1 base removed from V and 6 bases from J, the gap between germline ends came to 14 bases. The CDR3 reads CASSLVLREGDTQYF. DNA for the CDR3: TGTGCCAGCAGCTTAGTTTTGAGGGAAGGGGATACGCAGTATTTT.